This section outlines one T cell receptor beta chain sequence together with its context. The method was immunoSEQ multiplex PCR; TCRdb's version includes in-frame clones alone and lacks a portion of them. The table has over 450,000 clones, roughly 89% seen once; the top ten hold over 0.7%. This sample stems from a study of blood T cell repertoires in COVID-19. At the level of the study: Sources were T cells, B-cell-depleted T cells, or PBMCs; the material itself was cDNA or gDNA.

Seattle's cohort entered during active infection and was followed longitudinally. Germline CDR1 and CDR2: SGHVS and FQNEAQ. This CDR3 has 18 residues. Trimming at V came to 6 bases and at J to 1 base, leaving 11 bases not matched to a gene. V usage is TRBV7-8 and J usage is TRBJ1-6; 8 positions agree with TRBD1. Sequences were obtained from peripheral blood. The sequence came from a young man with COVID-19, enrolled during active disease. CDR3: CASSSWPGGASYNSPLHF. The CDR3 DNA follows: TGTGCCAGCAGTTCTTGGCCAGGGGGCGCATCCTATAATTCACCCCTCCACTTT.